This paragraph reports one T cell receptor beta chain. Which antigen it targets is not known. No clone much larger than this one lies a single base away; base qualities are absent. The junction shows trimming of 1 base on V and 2 bases on J, plus 6 bases between the germline ends. Via the germline V gene, CDR1 is SGHVS and CDR2 FNYEAQ. There are 14 amino acids in the CDR3, from cysteine to phenylalanine inclusive. CDR3 DNA only is kept here, 42 bases in frame from base 1. The receptor library was made with PCR. For sequencing, a HiSeq X Ten was employed. TCRdb's own reprocessing of the public reads used fastp at Q25 and MiXCR and kept productive beta chains. Entries that share a CDR3 protein sequence are merged under the most common genes and DNA. For this sample the table gives some 7,700 distinct CDR3 sequences, of which less than 50% were detected only once. The ten largest clones add up to about 31% of the sample.

Donors were patients with localized lung adenocarcinoma, a subtype of non-small cell lung cancer. These samples came from the margins of localized lung adenocarcinomas. CD4+ T cells from tumor tissue were profiled separately from CD8+ T cells for TCR repertoire analysis. The sample comes from a study of CD4 and CD8 cells across lung adenocarcinoma regions (dated 2018 in TCRdb). For the study in its entirety: Intratumor heterogeneity of the T cell receptor repertoire was examined by comparing tumor centers with tumor margins.

The V gene is TRBV7-6 and the J gene is TRBJ1-5; the best D guess is TRBD1, with 5 bases matching. The source material was CD4+ T cells from the margin of a lung tumor. What the cell subset or site label conveys for this sample: tumor margin region. This sequence was found in a male donor with lung adenocarcinoma. The CD4 and CD8 labels of this study may be unreliable. Read as DNA, the sequence is TGTGCCAGCAGCTTAGAGGGACGCAATCAGCCCCAGCATTTT. The translation is CASSLEGRNQPQHF.